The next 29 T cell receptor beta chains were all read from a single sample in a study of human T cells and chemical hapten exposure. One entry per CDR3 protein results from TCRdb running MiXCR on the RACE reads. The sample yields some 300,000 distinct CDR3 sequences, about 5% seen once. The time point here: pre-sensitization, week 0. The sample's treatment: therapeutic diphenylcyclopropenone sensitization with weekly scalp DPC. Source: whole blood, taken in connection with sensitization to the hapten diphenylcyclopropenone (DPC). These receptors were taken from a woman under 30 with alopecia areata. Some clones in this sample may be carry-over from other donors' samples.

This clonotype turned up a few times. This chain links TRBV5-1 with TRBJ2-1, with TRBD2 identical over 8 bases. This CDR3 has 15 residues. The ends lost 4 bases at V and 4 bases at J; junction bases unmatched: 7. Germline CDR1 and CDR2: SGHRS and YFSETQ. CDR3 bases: TGCGCCAGCAGCCAGGGACTAGTGGGATACAATGAGCAGTTCTTC. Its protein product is CASSQGLVGYNEQFF.

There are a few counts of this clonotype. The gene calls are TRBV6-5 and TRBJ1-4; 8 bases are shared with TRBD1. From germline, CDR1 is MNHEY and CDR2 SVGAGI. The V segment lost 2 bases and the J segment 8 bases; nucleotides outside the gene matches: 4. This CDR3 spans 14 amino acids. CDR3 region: CASSYRDRHEKLFF. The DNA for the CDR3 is TGTGCCAGCAGTTACAGGGACAGGCACGAAAAACTGTTTTTT.

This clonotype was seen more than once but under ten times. As DNA, the CDR3 is TGTGCCAGCAACTCTTTGGCAGATACGCAGTATTTT. Its translation: CASNSLADTQYF. This rearrangement joins TRBV7-2 to TRBJ2-3; the D is unclear. Trimming pared 7 bases from V and 4 bases from J, leaving 9 bases between. From germline, CDR1 is SGHTA and CDR2 FQGNSA. CDR3 length equals 12 residues.

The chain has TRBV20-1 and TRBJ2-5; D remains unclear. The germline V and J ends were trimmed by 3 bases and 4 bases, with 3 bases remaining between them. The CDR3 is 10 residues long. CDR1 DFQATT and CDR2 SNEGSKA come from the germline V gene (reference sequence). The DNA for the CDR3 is TGCAGTGCTAGTGTAGAGACCCAGTACTTC. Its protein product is CSASVETQYF.

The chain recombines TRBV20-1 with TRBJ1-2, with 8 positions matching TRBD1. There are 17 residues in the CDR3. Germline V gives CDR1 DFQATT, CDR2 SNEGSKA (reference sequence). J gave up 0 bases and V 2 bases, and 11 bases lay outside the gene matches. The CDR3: CSARRSRGHSTNYGYTF. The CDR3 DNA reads TGCAGTGCTAGAAGGTCCAGGGGGCACTCCACTAACTATGGCTACACCTTC.

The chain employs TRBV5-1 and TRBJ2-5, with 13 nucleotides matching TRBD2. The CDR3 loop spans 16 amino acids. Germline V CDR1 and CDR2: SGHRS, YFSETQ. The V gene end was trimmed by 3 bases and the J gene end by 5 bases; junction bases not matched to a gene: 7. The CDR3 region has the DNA TGCGCCAGCAGCTGGATACTAGCGGGGGGGCCGGAGACCCAGTACTTC. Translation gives CASSWILAGGPETQYF.

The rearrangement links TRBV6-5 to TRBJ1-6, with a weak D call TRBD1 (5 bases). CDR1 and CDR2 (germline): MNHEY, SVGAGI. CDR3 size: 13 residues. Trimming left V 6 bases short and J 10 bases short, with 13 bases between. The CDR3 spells CASRRDAKSPLHF. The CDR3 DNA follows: TGTGCCAGCAGAAGGGACGCCAAATCACCCCTCCACTTT.

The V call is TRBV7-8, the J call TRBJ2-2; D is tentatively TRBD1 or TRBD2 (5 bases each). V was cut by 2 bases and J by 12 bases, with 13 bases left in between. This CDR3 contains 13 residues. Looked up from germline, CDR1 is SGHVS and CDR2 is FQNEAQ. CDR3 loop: CASSLHEPGQLFF. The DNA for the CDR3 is TGTGCCAGCAGCTTACACGAACCGGGACAGCTGTTTTTT.

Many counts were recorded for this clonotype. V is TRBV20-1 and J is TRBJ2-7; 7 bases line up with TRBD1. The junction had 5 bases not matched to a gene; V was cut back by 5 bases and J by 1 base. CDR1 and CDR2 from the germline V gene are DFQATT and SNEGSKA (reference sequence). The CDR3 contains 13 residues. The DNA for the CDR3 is TGCAGTGCTGGATACAGGGGATCCTACGAGCAGTACTTC. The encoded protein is CSAGYRGSYEQYF.

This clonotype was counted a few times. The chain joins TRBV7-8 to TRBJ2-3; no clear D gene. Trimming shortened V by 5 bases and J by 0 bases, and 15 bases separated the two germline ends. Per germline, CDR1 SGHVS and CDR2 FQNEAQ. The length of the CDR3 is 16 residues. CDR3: CASSVGPRTSTDTQYF. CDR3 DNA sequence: TGTGCCAGCAGCGTGGGCCCGAGAACTAGCACAGATACGCAGTATTTT.

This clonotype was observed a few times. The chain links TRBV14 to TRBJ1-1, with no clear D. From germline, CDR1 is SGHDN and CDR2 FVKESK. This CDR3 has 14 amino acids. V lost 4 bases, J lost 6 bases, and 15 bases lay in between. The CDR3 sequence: CASSPRLLGSEAFF. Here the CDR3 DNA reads TGTGCCAGCAGCCCCCGGTTGTTGGGCTCTGAAGCTTTCTTT.

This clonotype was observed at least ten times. In DNA, the CDR3 is TGCAGTGCTAGACCTCCAGGAGCCGAGACCCAGTACTTC. Its protein product is CSARPPGAETQYF. The V call is TRBV20-1, the J call TRBJ2-5; no clear D gene. Germline V lookup: CDR1 DFQATT, CDR2 SNEGSKA (reference sequence). This CDR3 spans 13 amino acids. Trimming cost V 2 bases and J 5 bases, with 12 bases left between them.

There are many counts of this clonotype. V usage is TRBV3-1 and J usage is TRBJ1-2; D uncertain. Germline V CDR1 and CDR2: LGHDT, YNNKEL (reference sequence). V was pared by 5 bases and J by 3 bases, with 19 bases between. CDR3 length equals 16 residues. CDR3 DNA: TGTGCCAGCAGCTTCCAACACGGTCAGACCGACTATGGCTACACCTTC. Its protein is CASSFQHGQTDYGYTF.

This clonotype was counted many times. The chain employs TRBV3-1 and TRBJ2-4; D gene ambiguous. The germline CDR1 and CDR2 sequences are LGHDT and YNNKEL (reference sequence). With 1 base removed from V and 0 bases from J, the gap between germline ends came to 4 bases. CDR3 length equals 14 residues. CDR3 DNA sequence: TGTGCCAGCAGCCAAGGAGGAGCCAAAAACATTCAGTACTTC. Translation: CASSQGGAKNIQYF.

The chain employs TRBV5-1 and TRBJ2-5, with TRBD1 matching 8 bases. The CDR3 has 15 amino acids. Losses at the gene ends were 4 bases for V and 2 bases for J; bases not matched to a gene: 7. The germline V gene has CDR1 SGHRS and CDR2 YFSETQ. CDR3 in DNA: TGCGCCAGCAGCACTCGACAGGGGAGGCAAGAGACCCAGTACTTC. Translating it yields CASSTRQGRQETQYF.

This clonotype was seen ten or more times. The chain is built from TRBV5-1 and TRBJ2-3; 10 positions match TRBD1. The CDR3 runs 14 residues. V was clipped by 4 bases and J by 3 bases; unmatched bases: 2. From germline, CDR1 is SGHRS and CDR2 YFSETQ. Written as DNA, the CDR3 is TGCGCCAGCAGCGTGGGACAGGGGACAGATACGCAGTATTTT. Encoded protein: CASSVGQGTDTQYF.

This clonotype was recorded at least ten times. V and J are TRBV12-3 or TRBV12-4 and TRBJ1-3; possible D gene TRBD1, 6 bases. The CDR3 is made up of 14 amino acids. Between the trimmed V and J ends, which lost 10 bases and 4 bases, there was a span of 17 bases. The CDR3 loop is CATAATGTGNTIYF. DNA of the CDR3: TGTGCCACCGCCGCAACAGGGACCGGAAACACCATATATTTT.

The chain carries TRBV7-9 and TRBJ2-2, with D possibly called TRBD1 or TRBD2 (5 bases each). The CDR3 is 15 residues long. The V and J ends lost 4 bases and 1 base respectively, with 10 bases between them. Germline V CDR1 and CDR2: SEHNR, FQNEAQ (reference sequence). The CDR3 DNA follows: TGTGCCAGCAGCTGGGGGACGGTGAACACCGGGGAGCTGTTTTTT. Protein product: CASSWGTVNTGELFF. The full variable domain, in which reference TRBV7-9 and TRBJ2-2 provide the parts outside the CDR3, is DTGVSQNPRHKITKRGQNVTFRCDPISEHNRLYWYRQTLGQGPEFLTYFQNEAQLEKSRLLSDRFSAERPKGSFSTLEIQRTEQGDSAMYLCASSWGTVNTGELFFGEGSRLTVL.

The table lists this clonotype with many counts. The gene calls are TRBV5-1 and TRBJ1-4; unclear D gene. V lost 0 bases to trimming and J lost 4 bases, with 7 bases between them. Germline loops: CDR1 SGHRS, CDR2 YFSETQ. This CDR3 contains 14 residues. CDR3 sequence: CASSLGEFNEKLFF. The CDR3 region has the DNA TGCGCCAGCAGCTTGGGGGAATTTAATGAAAAACTGTTTTTT. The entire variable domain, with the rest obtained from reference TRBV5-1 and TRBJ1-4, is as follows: KAGVTQTPRYLIKTRGQQVTLSCSPISGHRSVSWYQQTPGQGLQFLFEYFSETQRNKGNFPGRFSGRQFSNSRSEMNVSTLELGDSALYLCASSLGEFNEKLFFGSGTQLSVL.

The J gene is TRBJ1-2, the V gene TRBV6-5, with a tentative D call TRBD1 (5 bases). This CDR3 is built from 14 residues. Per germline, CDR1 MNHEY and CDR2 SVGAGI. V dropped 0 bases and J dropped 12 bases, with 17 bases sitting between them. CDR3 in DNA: TGTGCCAGCAGTTACTCGTTTTTAGGGACTCCCAACACCTTC. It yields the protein CASSYSFLGTPNTF.

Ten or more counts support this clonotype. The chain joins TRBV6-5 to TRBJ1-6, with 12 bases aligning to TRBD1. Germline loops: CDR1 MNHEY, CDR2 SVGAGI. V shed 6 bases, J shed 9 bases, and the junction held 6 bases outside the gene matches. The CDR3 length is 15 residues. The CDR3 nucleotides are TGTGCCAGCAGACAGGGGACAGGGGGCGCTTCACCCCTCCACTTT. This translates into CASRQGTGGASPLHF.

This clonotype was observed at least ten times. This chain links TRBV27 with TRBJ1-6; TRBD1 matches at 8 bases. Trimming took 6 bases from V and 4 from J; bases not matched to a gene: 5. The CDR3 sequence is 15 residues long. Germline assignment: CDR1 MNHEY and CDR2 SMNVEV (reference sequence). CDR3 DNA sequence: TGTGCCAGCAGCCGCCGGACAGGGTATAATTCACCCCTCCACTTT. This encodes CASSRRTGYNSPLHF.

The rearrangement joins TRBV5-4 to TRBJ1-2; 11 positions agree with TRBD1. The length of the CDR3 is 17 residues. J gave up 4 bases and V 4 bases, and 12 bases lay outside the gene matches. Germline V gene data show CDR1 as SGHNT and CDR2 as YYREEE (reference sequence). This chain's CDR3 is CASSPLDRGPTPYGYTF. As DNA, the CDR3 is TGTGCCAGCAGCCCACTGGACAGGGGGCCAACTCCCTATGGCTACACCTTC. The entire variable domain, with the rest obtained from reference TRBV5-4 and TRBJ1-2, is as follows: ETGVTQSPTHLIKTRGQQVTLRCSSQSGHNTVSWYQQALGQGPQFIFQYYREEENGRGNFPPRFSGLQFPNYSSELNVNALELDDSALYLCASSPLDRGPTPYGYTFGSGTRLTVV.

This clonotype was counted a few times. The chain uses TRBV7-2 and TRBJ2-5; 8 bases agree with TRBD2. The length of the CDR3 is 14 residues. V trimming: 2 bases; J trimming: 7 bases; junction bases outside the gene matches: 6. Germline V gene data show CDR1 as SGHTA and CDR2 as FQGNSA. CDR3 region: CASSLQRGSGTQYF. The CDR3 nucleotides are TGTGCCAGCAGCTTACAGCGGGGGTCGGGGACCCAGTACTTC.

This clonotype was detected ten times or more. CDR3 amino acids: CASSQEDVTENYGYTF. The CDR3 bases are TGTGCCAGCAGCCAAGAAGACGTGACAGAAAACTATGGCTACACCTTC. J is TRBJ1-2 and V is TRBV4-2, with D possibly being TRBD1 (5 bases). Trimming took off 0 bases at V and 2 bases at J, with 13 bases between the two ends. Germline V gene sequence: CDR1 LGHNA, CDR2 YNFKEQ. This CDR3 spans 16 amino acids.

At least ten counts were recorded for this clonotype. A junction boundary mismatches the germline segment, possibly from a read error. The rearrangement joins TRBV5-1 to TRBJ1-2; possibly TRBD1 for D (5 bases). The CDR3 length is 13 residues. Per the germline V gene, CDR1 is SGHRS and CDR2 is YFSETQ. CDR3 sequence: CASSLAGNYGYTF. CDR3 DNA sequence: TGTGCCAGCAGCTTAGCAGGGAACTATGGCTACACCTTC.

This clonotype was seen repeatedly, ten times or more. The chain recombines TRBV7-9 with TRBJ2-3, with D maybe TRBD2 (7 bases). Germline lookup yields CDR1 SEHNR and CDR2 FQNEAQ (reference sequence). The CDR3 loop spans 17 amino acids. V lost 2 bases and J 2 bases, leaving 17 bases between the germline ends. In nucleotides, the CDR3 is TGTGCCAGCAGCTTAAGACAGGCGGGGGCCCTCACAGATACGCAGTATTTT. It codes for CASSLRQAGALTDTQYF.

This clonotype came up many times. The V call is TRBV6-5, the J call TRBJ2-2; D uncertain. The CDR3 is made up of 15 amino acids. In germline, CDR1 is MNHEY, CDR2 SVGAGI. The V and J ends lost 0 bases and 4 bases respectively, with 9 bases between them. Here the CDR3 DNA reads TGTGCCAGCAGTTACTCGCCCAGGCGCACCGGGGAGCTGTTTTTT. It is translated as CASSYSPRRTGELFF.

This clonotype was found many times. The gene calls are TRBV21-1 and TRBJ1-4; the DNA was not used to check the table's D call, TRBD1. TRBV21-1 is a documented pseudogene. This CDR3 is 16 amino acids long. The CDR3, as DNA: TGTGCCAGCGGACATCTAAGCAGGGGAGCTAATGAAAAACTGTTTTTT. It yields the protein CASGHLSRGANEKLFF.